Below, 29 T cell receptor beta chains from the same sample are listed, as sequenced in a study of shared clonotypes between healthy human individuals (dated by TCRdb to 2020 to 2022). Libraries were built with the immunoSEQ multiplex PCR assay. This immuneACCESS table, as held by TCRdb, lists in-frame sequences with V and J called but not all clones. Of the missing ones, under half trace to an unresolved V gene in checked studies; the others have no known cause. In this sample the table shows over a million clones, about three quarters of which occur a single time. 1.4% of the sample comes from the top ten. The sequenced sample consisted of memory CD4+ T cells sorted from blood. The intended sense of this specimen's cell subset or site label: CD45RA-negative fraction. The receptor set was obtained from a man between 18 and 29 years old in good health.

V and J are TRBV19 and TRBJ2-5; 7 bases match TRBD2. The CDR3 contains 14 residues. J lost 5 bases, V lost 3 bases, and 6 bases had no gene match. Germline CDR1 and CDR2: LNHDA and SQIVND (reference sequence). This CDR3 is CASSIVLGGETQYF. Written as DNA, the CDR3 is TGTGCCAGTAGTATTGTTCTGGGAGGGGAGACCCAGTACTTC.

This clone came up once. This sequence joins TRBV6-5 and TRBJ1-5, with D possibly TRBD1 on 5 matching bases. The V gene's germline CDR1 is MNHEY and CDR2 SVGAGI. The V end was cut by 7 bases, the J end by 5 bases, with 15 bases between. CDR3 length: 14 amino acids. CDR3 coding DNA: TGTGCCAGCACCTGGGGGGGAAGCGATCAGCCCCAGCATTTT. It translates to CASTWGGSDQPQHF.

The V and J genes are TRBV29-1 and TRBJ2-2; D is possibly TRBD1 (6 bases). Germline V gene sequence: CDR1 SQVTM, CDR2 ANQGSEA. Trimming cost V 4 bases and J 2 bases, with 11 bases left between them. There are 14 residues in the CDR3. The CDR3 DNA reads TGCAGCGTTGCGACGACAGGAAACACCGGGGAGCTGTTTTTT. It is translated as CSVATTGNTGELFF.

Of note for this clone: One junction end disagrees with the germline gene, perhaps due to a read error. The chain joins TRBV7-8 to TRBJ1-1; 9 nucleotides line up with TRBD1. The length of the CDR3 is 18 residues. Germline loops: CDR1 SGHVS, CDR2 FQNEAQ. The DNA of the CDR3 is TGTACCAGCAGCTTAGCGCGTTTTGTGGGACAGGGGAACACTGAAGCTTTCTTT. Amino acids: CTSSLARFVGQGNTEAFF.

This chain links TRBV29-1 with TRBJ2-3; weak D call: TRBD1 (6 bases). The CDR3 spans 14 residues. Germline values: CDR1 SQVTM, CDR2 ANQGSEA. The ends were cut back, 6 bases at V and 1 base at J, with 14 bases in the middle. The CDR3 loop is CSVTRDTRTDTQYF. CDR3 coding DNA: TGCAGCGTCACTCGGGACACCCGCACAGATACGCAGTATTTT.

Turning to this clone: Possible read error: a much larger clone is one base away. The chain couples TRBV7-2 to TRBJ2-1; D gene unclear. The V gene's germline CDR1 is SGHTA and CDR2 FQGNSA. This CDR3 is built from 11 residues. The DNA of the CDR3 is TGTGCCAGCAGCTCCTACACTGAGCAGTTCTTC. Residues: CASSSYTEQFF.

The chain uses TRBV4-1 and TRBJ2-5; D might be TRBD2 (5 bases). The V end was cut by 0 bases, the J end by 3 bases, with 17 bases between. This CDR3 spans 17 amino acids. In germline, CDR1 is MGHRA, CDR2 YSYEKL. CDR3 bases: TGCGCCAGCAGCCAAGATGTATTAAGAGGGAGTAAAGAGACCCAGTACTTC. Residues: CASSQDVLRGSKETQYF.

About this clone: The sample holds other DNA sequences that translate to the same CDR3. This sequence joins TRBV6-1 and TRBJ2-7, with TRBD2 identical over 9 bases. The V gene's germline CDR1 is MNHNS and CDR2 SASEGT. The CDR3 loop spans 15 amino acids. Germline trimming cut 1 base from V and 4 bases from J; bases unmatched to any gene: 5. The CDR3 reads CASSEGGLAPYEQYF. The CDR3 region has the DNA TGTGCCAGCAGTGAAGGTGGACTAGCGCCTTACGAGCAGTACTTC.

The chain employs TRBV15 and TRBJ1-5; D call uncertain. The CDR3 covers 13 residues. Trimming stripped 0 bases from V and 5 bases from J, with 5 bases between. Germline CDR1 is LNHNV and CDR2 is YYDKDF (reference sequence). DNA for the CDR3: TGTGCCACCAGCAGAGATCTGGATCAGCCCCAGCATTTT. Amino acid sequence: CATSRDLDQPQHF.

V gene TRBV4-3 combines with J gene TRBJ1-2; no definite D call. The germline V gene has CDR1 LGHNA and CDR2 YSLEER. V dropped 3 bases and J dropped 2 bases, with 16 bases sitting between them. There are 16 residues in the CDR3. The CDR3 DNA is TGCGCCAGCAGCCAGCGTGGGGAAGCAGTCAACTATGGCTACACCTTC. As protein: CASSQRGEAVNYGYTF.

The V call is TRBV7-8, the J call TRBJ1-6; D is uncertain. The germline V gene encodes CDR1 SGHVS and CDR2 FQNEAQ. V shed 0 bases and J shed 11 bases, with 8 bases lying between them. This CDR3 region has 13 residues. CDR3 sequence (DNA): TGTGCCAGCAGCTTAGCGCTAGCTACACCCCTCCACTTT. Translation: CASSLALATPLHF.

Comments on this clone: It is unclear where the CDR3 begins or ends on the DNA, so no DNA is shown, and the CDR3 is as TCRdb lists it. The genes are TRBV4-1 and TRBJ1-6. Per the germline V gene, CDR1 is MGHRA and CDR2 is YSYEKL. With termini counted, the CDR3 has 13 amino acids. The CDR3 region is CASSQVGAGTPHF.

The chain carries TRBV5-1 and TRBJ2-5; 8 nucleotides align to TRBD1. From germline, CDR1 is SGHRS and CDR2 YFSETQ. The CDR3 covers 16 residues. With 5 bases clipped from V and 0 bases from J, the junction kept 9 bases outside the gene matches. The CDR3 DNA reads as TGCGCCAGCAGTTCCGGTGACAGGGGAAACCAAGAGACCCAGTACTTC. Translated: CASSSGDRGNQETQYF.

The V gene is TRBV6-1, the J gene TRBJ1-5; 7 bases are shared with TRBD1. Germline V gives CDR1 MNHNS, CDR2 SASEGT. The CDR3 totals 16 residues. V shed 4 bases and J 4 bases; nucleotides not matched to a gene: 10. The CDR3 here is CASSAFGQVKNQPQHF. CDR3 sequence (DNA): TGTGCCAGCAGTGCCTTCGGACAGGTAAAAAATCAGCCCCAGCATTTT.

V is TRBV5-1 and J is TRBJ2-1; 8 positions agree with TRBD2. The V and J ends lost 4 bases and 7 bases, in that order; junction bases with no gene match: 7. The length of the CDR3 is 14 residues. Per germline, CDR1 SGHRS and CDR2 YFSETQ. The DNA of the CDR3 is TGCGCCAGCAGCGGAGTAGCGGGGCGGAATGAGCAGTTCTTC. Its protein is CASSGVAGRNEQFF. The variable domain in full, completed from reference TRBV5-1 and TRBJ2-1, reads KAGVTQTPRYLIKTRGQQVTLSCSPISGHRSVSWYQQTPGQGLQFLFEYFSETQRNKGNFPGRFSGRQFSNSRSEMNVSTLELGDSALYLCASSGVAGRNEQFFGPGTRLTVL.

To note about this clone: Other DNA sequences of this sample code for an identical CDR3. The CDR3, as DNA: TGCAGTGCTTGGGGTGGAGAGACCCAGTACTTC. Protein product: CSAWGGETQYF. The rearrangement uses TRBV20-1 and TRBJ2-5; no definite D call. Trimming took 5 bases from V and 4 from J, leaving 8 bases between them. CDR1 is DFQATT and CDR2 is SNEGSKA in the germline V gene (reference sequence). This CDR3 contains 11 residues.

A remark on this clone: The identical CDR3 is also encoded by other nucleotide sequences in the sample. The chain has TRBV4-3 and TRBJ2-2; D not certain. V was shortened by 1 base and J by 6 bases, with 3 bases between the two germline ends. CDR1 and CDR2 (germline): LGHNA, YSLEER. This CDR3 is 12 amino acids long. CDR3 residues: CASSQGSGELFF. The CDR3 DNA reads TGCGCCAGCAGCCAAGGTTCCGGGGAGCTGTTTTTT.

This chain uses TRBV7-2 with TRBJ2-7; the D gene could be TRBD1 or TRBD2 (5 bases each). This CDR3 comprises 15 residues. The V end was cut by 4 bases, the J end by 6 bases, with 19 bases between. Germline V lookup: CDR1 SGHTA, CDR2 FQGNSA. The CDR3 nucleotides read TGTGCCAGCAGCTCGTCGACCACCCATGGGGGCGAGCAGTACTTC. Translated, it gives CASSSSTTHGGEQYF.

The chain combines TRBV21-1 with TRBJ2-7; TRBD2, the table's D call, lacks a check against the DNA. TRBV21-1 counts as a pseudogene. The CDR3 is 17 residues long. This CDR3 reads CASSGSAGAFSSYEQYF. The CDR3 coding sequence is TGTGCCAGCAGCGGCTCGGCGGGGGCTTTCAGCTCCTACGAGCAGTACTTC.

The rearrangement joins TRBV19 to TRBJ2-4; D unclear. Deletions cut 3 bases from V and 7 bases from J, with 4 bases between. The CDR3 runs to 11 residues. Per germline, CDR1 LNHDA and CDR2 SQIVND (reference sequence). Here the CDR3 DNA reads TGTGCCAGTAGTATGGAGAACATTCAGTACTTC. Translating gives CASSMENIQYF.

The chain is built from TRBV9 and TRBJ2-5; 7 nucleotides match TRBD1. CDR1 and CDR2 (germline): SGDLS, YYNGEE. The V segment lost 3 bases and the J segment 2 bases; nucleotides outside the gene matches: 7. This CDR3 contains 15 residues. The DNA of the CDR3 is TGTGCCAGCAGCGCTACAGGGGCGGCTCAAGAGACCCAGTACTTC. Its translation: CASSATGAAQETQYF.

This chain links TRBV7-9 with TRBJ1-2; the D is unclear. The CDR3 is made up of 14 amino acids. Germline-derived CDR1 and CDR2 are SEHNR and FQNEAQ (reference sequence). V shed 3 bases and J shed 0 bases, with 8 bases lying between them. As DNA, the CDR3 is TGTGCCAGCAGCTTGGGCGGAGCTAACTATGGCTACACCTTC. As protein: CASSLGGANYGYTF.

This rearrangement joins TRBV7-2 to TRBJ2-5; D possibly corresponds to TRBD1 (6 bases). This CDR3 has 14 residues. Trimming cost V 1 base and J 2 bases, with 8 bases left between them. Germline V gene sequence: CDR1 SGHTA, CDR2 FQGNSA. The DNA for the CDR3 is TGTGCCAGCAGCTTAGGACAGGTTCAAGAGACCCAGTACTTC. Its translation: CASSLGQVQETQYF.

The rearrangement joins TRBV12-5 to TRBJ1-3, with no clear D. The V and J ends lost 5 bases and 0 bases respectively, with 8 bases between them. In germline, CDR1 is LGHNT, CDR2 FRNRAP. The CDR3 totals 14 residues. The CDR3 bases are TGTGCTAGTGGTCTTAGTGTCTCTGGAAACACCATATATTTT. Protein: CASGLSVSGNTIYF.

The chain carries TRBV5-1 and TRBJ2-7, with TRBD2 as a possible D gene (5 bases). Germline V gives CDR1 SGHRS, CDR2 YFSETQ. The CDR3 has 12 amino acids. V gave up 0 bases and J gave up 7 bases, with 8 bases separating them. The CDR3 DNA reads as TGCGCCAGCAGCTTGGCTCCGGGAGAGCAGTACTTC. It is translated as CASSLAPGEQYF.

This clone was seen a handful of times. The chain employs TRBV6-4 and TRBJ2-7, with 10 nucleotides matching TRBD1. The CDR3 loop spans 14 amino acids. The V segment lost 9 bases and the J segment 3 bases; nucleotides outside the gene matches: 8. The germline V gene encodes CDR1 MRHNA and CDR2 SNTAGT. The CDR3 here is CARTNGQGVYEQYF. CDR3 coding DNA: TGTGCCAGGACGAATGGACAGGGGGTCTACGAGCAGTACTTC.

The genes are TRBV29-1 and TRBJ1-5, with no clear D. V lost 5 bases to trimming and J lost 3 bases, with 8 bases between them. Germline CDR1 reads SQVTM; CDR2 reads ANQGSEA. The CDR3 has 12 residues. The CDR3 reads CSVRENNQPQHF. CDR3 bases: TGCAGCGTTAGAGAGAACAATCAGCCCCAGCATTTT.

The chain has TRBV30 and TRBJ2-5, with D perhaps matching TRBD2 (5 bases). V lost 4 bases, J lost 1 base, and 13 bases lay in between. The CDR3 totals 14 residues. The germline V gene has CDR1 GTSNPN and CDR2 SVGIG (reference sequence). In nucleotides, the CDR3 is TGTGCCTGGACCCCCCTCGGGGTCCAAGAGACCCAGTACTTC. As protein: CAWTPLGVQETQYF. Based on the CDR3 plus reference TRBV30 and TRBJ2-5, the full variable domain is SQTIHQWPATLVQPVGSPLSLECTVEGTSNPNLYWYRQAAGRGLQLLFYSVGIGQISSEVPQNLSASRPQDRQFILSSKKLLLSDSGFYLCAWTPLGVQETQYFGPGTRLLVL.

The chain's CDR3 is CAITGAGANVLTF. In DNA form, the CDR3 reads TGTGCCATTACAGGTGCTGGGGCCAACGTCCTGACTTTC. The chain links TRBV6-1 to TRBJ2-6, with D possibly being TRBD1 (5 bases). CDR1 MNHNS and CDR2 SASEGT come from the germline V gene. The length of the CDR3 is 13 residues. V lost 10 bases, J lost 2 bases, and 9 bases lay in between.